This record concerns one T cell receptor beta chain sequence. The antigen is undetermined. This specimen belongs to a study of shared clonotypes between healthy human individuals. Looking at the study overall: Per donor, CD8 memory used one plate, CD8 naive used two, CD4 memory used three and CD4 naive used three.

CDR1 is MDHEN, CDR2 SYDVKM, per germline. After removal of 6 bases from V and 6 bases from J, the junction contained 6 bases not matched to a gene. The CDR3 is 14 amino acids. Study-wide results and limits: Several donors held approximately 4.5% of naive CD4 clonotypes in common. Sequencing of the sorted subsets was shown by rarefaction to be incomplete despite large depth. The four-donor shared clonotypes exceeded non-shared clonotypes in generation probability, with non-shared ones scoring lower.

Sequencing was performed with immunoSEQ multiplex PCR; in TCRdb, only in-frame clones are kept and a portion is missing. The data hold approximately 1.5 million clones, with roughly 98% observed a single time. The sequence derives from a man aged 30-40 years in good health. The rearrangement uses TRBV28 and TRBJ1-5; 9 bases align to TRBD1. Sequenced: naive CD4+ T cells sorted from blood. Indicated subset: CD45RA+ positively selected. In DNA form, the CDR3 reads TGTGCCAGCAGCCCCGGGACAGGGTTTCAGCCCCAGCATTTT. It specifies CASSPGTGFQPQHF.